The rows below give T cell receptor beta chains drawn from one sample of a study of shared clonotypes between healthy human individuals. The repertoire was sequenced with immunoSEQ multiplex PCR; TCRdb's copy has only in-frame clones and lacks some. The top ten clones hold around 24% of a sample with about 110,000 clones, about 72% of them seen once. The sequenced material came from memory CD8+ T cells sorted from blood. These receptors all stem from a woman aged 25 to 39 in good health. Both conserved end residues are part of each CDR3. Each record gives: V gene, J gene, clone size, D gene, CDR3 protein, CDR3 DNA. D genes are given only for firm matches. Where a row states a size, it is once, few, many or the class of an expanded clone; other rows omit it.

>TRBV4-1|TRBJ1-3|.|.
CASSQDLTGDTIYF
TGCGCCAGCAGCCAAGATCTAACCGGGGACACCATATATTTT
>TRBV5-1|TRBJ2-3|.|.
CASHFLMEDTDTQYF
TGCGCCAGCCACTTCCTTATGGAGGATACAGATACGCAGTATTTT
>TRBV28|TRBJ2-1|few|.
CASSPGWEQFF
TGTGCCAGCAGCCCTGGATGGGAGCAGTTCTTC
>TRBV7-9|TRBJ2-3|many|.
CASSLTGGTAGMYF
TGTGCCAGCAGCTTAACCGGCGGGACTGCAGGAATGTATTTT
>TRBV30|TRBJ2-3|.|.
CAWSAVPGNTDTQYF
TGTGCCTGGAGTGCAGTCCCGGGGAACACAGATACGCAGTATTTT
>TRBV11-2|TRBJ2-7|.|TRBD2
CASSPFTSGVSYEQYF
TGTGCCAGCAGCCCCTTCACTAGCGGAGTTTCCTACGAGCAGTACTTC
>TRBV28|TRBJ2-1|.|TRBD2
CASSPLSGSFYEQFF
TGTGCCAGCAGTCCTCTTAGCGGGAGTTTCTATGAGCAGTTCTTC
>TRBV5-4|TRBJ2-7|.|TRBD2
CASSLCLAGAYEQYF
TGTGCCAGCAGCTTGTGTCTAGCGGGAGCCTACGAGCAGTACTTC
>TRBV7-9|TRBJ2-7|.|TRBD1
CASSTRWTGAGVYEQYF
TGTGCCAGCAGCACCCGGTGGACAGGGGCAGGAGTCTACGAGCAGTACTTC
>TRBV5-1|TRBJ2-5|.|TRBD2
CASSRIRRGYGTQYF
TGCGCCAGCAGCCGAATACGGCGGGGGTATGGGACCCAGTACTTC
>TRBV4-2|TRBJ2-2|.|.
CASSQDGAVTGELFF
TGTGCCAGCAGCCAAGATGGGGCAGTGACCGGGGAGCTGTTTTTT
>TRBV27|TRBJ2-7|.|TRBD2
CASTPSGNSYEQYF
TGTGCCAGCACCCCTAGCGGGAACTCCTACGAGCAGTACTTC
>TRBV27|TRBJ1-1|.|.
CASRVGTEAFF
TGTGCCAGCAGAGTAGGTACTGAAGCTTTCTTT
>TRBV11-2|TRBJ2-7|.|.
CASSPIRQPLGDEQYF
TGTGCCAGCAGCCCCATCAGACAGCCCTTAGGGGACGAGCAGTACTTC
>TRBV7-9|TRBJ2-5|.|TRBD2
CASSFQAGGAETQYF
TGTGCCAGCAGCTTCCAGGCGGGAGGGGCGGAGACCCAGTACTTC
>TRBV5-4|TRBJ2-3|many|TRBD2
CASSLKLAGGVDTQYF
TGTGCCAGCAGCCTGAAACTAGCGGGAGGGGTAGATACGCAGTATTTT
>TRBV7-6|TRBJ1-2|many|TRBD1
CASSVGQGGYGYTF
TGTGCCAGCAGCGTCGGACAGGGAGGCTATGGCTACACCTTC
>TRBV19|TRBJ1-5|.|.
CASSINSYSNQPQHF
TGTGCCAGTAGTATCAACAGTTATAGCAATCAGCCCCAGCATTTT
>TRBV27|TRBJ2-3|few|.
CASSSTSWGDTQYF
TGTGCCAGCAGTTCTACTTCCTGGGGAGATACGCAGTATTTT
>TRBV6-1|TRBJ2-4|.|.
CASGGTKNIQYF
TGTGCCAGCGGCGGAACCAAAAACATTCAGTACTTC
>TRBV19|TRBJ1-5|.|.
CASSVRTNQPQHF
TGTGCCAGTAGTGTCCGAACCAATCAGCCCCAGCATTTT
>TRBV6-1|TRBJ2-7|many|.
CASSEGVGGPTGEQYF
TGTGCCAGCAGTGAAGGGGTCGGGGGCCCCACTGGGGAGCAGTACTTC
>TRBV30|TRBJ1-6|.|.
CAWSLQSNSPLHF
TGTGCCTGGAGTTTACAGAGCAATTCACCCCTCCACTTT
>TRBV7-2|TRBJ2-1|.|TRBD2
CASSLGDSGHYNEQFF
TGTGCCAGCAGCTTAGGGGATAGCGGGCACTACAATGAGCAGTTCTTC
>TRBV28|TRBJ1-2|.|.
CASSFPSRGGGSGYTF
TGTGCCAGCAGTTTCCCCTCCCGGGGAGGGGGTAGTGGCTACACCTTC
>TRBV2|TRBJ2-1|many|.
CASSWQGVYNEQFF
TGTGCCAGCAGTTGGCAGGGCGTGTACAATGAGCAGTTCTTC
>TRBV28|TRBJ2-7|.|TRBD1
CASSARIRTGDYEQYF
TGTGCCAGCAGTGCCCGTATCCGGACAGGGGACTACGAGCAGTACTTC
>TRBV28|TRBJ1-1|.|.
CASSLFGREGAFF
TGTGCCAGCAGTTTATTCGGGAGGGAAGGAGCTTTCTTT
>TRBV5-8|TRBJ1-2|.|.
CASSLAAGDYGYTF
TGTGCCAGCAGCTTGGCCGCAGGGGACTATGGCTACACCTTC
>TRBV6-5|TRBJ2-1|once|.
CASSGQGSYNEQFF
TGTGCCAGCAGTGGGCAGGGCTCCTACAATGAGCAGTTCTTC
>TRBV28|TRBJ1-5|.|.
CASSLRPEPQHF
TGTGCCAGCAGTTTAAGGCCGGAGCCCCAGCATTTT
>TRBV28|TRBJ2-3|.|.
CASSGLRVDTQYF
TGTGCCAGCAGTGGTCTTCGGGTCGATACGCAGTATTTT
>TRBV11-2|TRBJ2-6|.|.
CASSLDWILADSGANVLTF
TGTGCCAGCAGCTTAGATTGGATTTTGGCCGACTCTGGGGCCAACGTCCTGACTTTC
>TRBV7-2|TRBJ2-1|few|TRBD2
CASSQAGGPYNEQFF
TGTGCCAGCAGCCAAGCGGGAGGGCCCTACAATGAGCAGTTCTTC
>TRBV19|TRBJ2-6|.|.
CASSIISGCSYSGANVLTF
TGTGCCAGTAGTATAATTTCGGGGTGTTCCTACTCTGGGGCCAACGTCCTGACTTTC
>TRBV5-4|TRBJ1-1|.|.
CASSLDRVLPNTEAFF
TGTGCCAGCAGCTTGGACAGGGTCCTACCGAACACTGAAGCTTTCTTT